A selection of T cell receptor beta chains follows, all from one sample in a study of cytomegalovirus exposure and HLA in healthy donors. The repertoire was sequenced with immunoSEQ multiplex PCR; TCRdb's copy has only in-frame clones and lacks some. The table includes just over 150,000 clones, approximately 78% detected once. Sequences were obtained from PBMCs. The receptors were gathered from a woman in her thirties or forties in good health and CMV-seronegative. CDR3s include the opening cysteine and the closing phenylalanine or tryptophan. D genes are given only for firm matches. Rows give clone size only sometimes, using once, few, many, or a class for an expanded clone.

D gene	J gene	clone size	V gene	CDR3 protein	CDR3 DNA
TRBD2	TRBJ2-7	NA	TRBV29-1	CSVAGLAAYEQYF	TGCAGCGTTGCGGGACTAGCGGCCTACGAGCAGTACTTC
TRBD1	TRBJ1-6	NA	TRBV5-1	CASSMEGTGRLPLHF	TGCGCCAGCAGCATGGAGGGGACAGGGAGGCTTCCCCTCCACTTT
TRBD1	TRBJ1-5	NA	TRBV19	CASSIFIGQGNQPQHF	TGTGCCAGTAGTATATTTATTGGACAGGGCAATCAGCCCCAGCATTTT
NA	TRBJ1-1	NA	TRBV7-9	CASPQEGPIAQNTEAFF	TGTGCCAGCCCCCAGGAGGGGCCGATTGCTCAGAACACTGAAGCTTTCTTT
NA	TRBJ2-1	NA	TRBV9	CASSPPRGETENNEQFF	TGTGCCAGCAGCCCGCCCCGCGGGGAAACCGAAAACAATGAGCAGTTCTTC
TRBD2	TRBJ2-2	NA	TRBV5-4	CASSTGGDTGELFF	TGTGCCAGCAGCACCGGGGGGGACACCGGGGAGCTGTTTTTT
NA	TRBJ1-2	NA	TRBV6-5	CASSLGRGHPWGYTF	TGTGCCAGCAGCCTAGGGAGGGGACACCCTTGGGGCTACACCTTC
NA	TRBJ2-5	NA	TRBV7-9	CASSTWEKETQYF	TGTGCCAGCAGCACCTGGGAGAAAGAGACCCAGTACTTC
NA	TRBJ1-1	NA	TRBV5-4	CASRSQGNNAEAFF	TGCGCCAGCAGATCCCAGGGTAATAACGCTGAAGCTTTCTTT
NA	TRBJ2-1	NA	TRBV19	CASSIEPGYNEQFF	TGTGCCAGTAGTATAGAACCGGGGTACAATGAGCAGTTCTTC
NA	TRBJ2-7	NA	TRBV2	CASSRTITGEQYF	TGTGCCAGCAGTAGGACTATTACGGGCGAGCAGTACTTC
TRBD2	TRBJ2-1	NA	TRBV27	CASSFSPSGAPNNEQFF	TGTGCCAGCAGTTTTTCCCCCAGCGGGGCTCCTAACAATGAGCAGTTCTTC
TRBD2	TRBJ2-3	NA	TRBV7-2	CASSPGTSGALDTQYF	TGTGCCAGCAGCCCCGGGACTAGCGGGGCGTTAGATACGCAGTATTTT
NA	TRBJ1-5	NA	TRBV6-1	CASSEATLEGPQHF	TGTGCCAGCAGTGAAGCTACACTTGAGGGGCCCCAGCATTTT
TRBD1	TRBJ1-5	NA	TRBV15	CATSRDRQGGPNQPQHF	TGTGCCACCAGCAGAGATAGACAGGGAGGTCCCAATCAGCCCCAGCATTTT
TRBD1	TRBJ1-4	once	TRBV6-1	CASSFYRGLNEKLFF	TGTGCCAGCAGTTTTTACAGGGGCCTTAATGAAAAACTGTTTTTT
TRBD1	TRBJ1-6	NA	TRBV2	CASREQGANSPLHF	TGTGCCAGCAGGGAACAGGGGGCCAATTCACCCCTCCACTTT
NA	TRBJ1-6	NA	TRBV10-3	CAISKGTLGDSPLHF	TGTGCCATCAGTAAAGGGACACTGGGAGATTCACCCCTCCACTTT
TRBD2	TRBJ2-5	NA	TRBV11-2	CASRSPGGETQYF	TGTGCCAGCAGGTCACCCGGGGGGGAGACCCAGTACTTC
NA	TRBJ2-5	NA	TRBV5-1	CASSLGQGETQYF	TGCGCCAGCAGCTTGGGGCAGGGGGAGACCCAGTACTTC
NA	TRBJ1-5	NA	TRBV5-6	CASSSRLANQPQHF	TGTGCCAGCAGCTCGAGACTGGCAAATCAGCCCCAGCATTTT
TRBD1	TRBJ1-2	NA	TRBV4-1	CASSRRTGIPPNYGYTF	TGCGCCAGCAGCCGCCGGACAGGGATTCCCCCTAACTATGGCTACACCTTC
NA	TRBJ2-2	once	TRBV28	CASSPAGTFTGELFF	TGTGCCAGCAGTCCCGCGGGGACTTTCACCGGGGAGCTGTTTTTT
NA	TRBJ2-7	few	TRBV13	CASSLFQAPYEQYF	TGTGCCAGCAGCTTGTTCCAGGCACCCTACGAGCAGTACTTC
NA	TRBJ1-2	NA	TRBV10-2	CASSESEQRNGYTF	TGCGCCAGCAGTGAGTCCGAACAGAGAAATGGCTACACCTTC
NA	TRBJ1-6	once	TRBV19	CASSAASGYNSPLHF	TGTGCCAGTAGTGCCGCGTCGGGCTATAATTCACCCCTCCACTTT
TRBD1	TRBJ1-2	NA	TRBV28	CASSSDRGDYGYTF	TGTGCCAGCAGTTCGGACAGGGGCGACTATGGCTACACCTTC
TRBD1	TRBJ1-2	NA	TRBV28	CATPDRGRLGYTF	TGTGCCACCCCCGACAGGGGGCGGCTTGGCTACACCTTC
NA	TRBJ1-2	NA	TRBV5-1	CASSYDSIYGYTF	TGCGCCAGCAGCTACGACAGCATCTATGGCTACACCTTC
NA	TRBJ2-3	NA	TRBV7-9	CASEEGDTDTQYF	TGTGCCAGCGAAGAGGGGGACACAGATACGCAGTATTTT